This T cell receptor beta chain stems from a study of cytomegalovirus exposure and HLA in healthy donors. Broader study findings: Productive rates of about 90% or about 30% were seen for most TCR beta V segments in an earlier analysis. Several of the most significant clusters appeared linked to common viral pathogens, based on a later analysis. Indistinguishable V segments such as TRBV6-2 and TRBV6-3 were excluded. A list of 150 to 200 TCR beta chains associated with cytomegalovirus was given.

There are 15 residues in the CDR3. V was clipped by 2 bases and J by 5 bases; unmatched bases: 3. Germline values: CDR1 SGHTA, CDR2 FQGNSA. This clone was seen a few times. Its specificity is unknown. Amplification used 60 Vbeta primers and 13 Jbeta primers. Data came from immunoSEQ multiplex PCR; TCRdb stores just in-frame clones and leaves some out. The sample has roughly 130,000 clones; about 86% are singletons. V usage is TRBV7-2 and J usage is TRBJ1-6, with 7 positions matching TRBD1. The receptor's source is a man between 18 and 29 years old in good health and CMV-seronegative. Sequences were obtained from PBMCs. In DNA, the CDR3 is TGTGCCAGCAGCTTACTGGACAGGAATAATTCACCCCTCCACTTT. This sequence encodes CASSLLDRNNSPLHF.